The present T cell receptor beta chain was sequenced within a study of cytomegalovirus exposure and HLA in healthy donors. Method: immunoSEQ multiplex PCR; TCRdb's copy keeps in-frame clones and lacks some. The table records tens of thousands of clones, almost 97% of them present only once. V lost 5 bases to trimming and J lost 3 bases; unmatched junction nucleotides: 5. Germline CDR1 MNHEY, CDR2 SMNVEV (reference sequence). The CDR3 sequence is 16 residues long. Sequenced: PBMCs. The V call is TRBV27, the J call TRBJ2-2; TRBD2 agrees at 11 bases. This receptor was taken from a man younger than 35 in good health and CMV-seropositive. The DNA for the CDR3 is TGTGCCAGCAGTCCGTTAGCGGGAGGGGACACCGGGGAGCTGTTTTTT. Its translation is CASSPLAGGDTGELFF.